The 25 T cell receptor beta chains below all came from one sample that was sequenced in a study of blood T cells in healthy people across ages (dated by TCRdb to the mid-2010s). Library creation used 5' RACE. Sequencing used an Illumina HiSeq 2500. The second PCR ran for about 6 to 11 cycles and used a J-beta primer mix along with a sample-barcoded 5' primer. TCRdb redid the processing of the public reads, applying fastp at Q25 and MiXCR, and retained in-frame beta chains. Entries that share a CDR3 protein sequence are merged under the most common genes and DNA. The sample contains 1.5 million to 2 million distinct CDR3 sequences, about 35% of them found a single time. The ten biggest clones cover about 10% of the sample. The sequencing sample was made of blood. The source is a woman in her thirties in good health.

Regarding this clonotype: Germline and junction disagree at one end, which may indicate a read error. The V call is TRBV12-3 or TRBV12-4, the J call TRBJ2-1; D ambiguous. CDR3 length equals 12 residues. CDR3: CVSSVQYNEQFF. The DNA for the CDR3 is TGTGTCAGCAGTGTGCAGTACAATGAGCAGTTCTTC.

This chain connects TRBV5-1 to TRBJ2-3; 7 nucleotides match TRBD1. Germline V lookup: CDR1 SGHRS, CDR2 YFSETQ. The CDR3 contains 15 residues. Trimming took 3 bases from V and 0 from J; bases not matched to a gene: 4. The CDR3 DNA reads as TGCGCCAGCAGCTACGAACAGGGGAGCACAGATACGCAGTATTTT. Translating it yields CASSYEQGSTDTQYF.

The J gene is TRBJ2-1, the V gene TRBV20-1, with 9 bases fitting TRBD1. The tail of the sequence fits TRBJ2-7 better, so the J call may be wrong. Germline loops: CDR1 DFQATT, CDR2 SNEGSKA (reference sequence). There are 14 residues in the CDR3. The CDR3 here is CSAQTGGGYNEQYF. In DNA form, the CDR3 reads TGCAGTGCCCAGACAGGGGGAGGGTACAATGAGCAGTACTTC.

The sample holds a few counts of this clonotype. The V gene is TRBV20-1, the J gene TRBJ2-7, with 9 bases matching TRBD2. The CDR3 length is 15 residues. The trim removed 3 bases at V and 5 bases at J, leaving 11 bases unmatched. CDR1 and CDR2 (germline): DFQATT, SNEGSKA (reference sequence). The CDR3 sequence: CSASGMAGGKDEQYF. Written as DNA, the CDR3 is TGCAGTGCTAGTGGGATGGCGGGAGGGAAAGACGAGCAGTACTTC.

CDR3 coding DNA: TGTGCCTGGAGCCCCCCCTCCTACGAGCAGTACTTC. Translated, it gives CAWSPPSYEQYF. V gene TRBV30 combines with J gene TRBJ2-7; D is unresolved. The V and J ends lost 3 bases and 0 bases respectively, with 6 bases between them. Germline lookup yields CDR1 GTSNPN and CDR2 SVGIG (reference sequence). The CDR3 length is 12 residues.

About this clonotype itself: A clone one base away is much larger, so this may be a read error. The chain combines TRBV4-1 with TRBJ2-7; TRBD2 aligns across 9 bases. The CDR3 is 15 residues long. Germline lookup yields CDR1 MGHRA and CDR2 YSYEKL. V dropped 4 bases and J dropped 6; count of bases not matched to a gene: 10. Here the CDR3 DNA reads TGCGCCAGCAGCCTTCCAGCGGGAGGAAGTCGCGAGCAGTACTTC. It specifies CASSLPAGGSREQYF.

The table lists this clonotype with a count of one. V and J are TRBV7-9 and TRBJ2-5, with a possible D match to TRBD1 (5 bases). This CDR3 contains 14 residues. Trimming took 4 bases from V and 2 from J, leaving 11 bases between them. Germline assignment: CDR1 SEHNR and CDR2 FQNEAQ (reference sequence). CDR3 nucleotides: TGTGCCAGCAGCTCGACTGGACATCAAGAGACCCAGTACTTC. It encodes CASSSTGHQETQYF.

This chain uses TRBV2 with TRBJ2-1, with TRBD1 identical over 8 bases. The J call may be faulty, since TRBJ2-7 better matches the DNA end. Germline V CDR1 and CDR2: SNHLY, FYNNEI. This CDR3 region has 14 residues. As DNA, the CDR3 is TGTGCCAGCGACGGACAGGGCGGTATCGTAGAGCAGTACTTC. It specifies CASDGQGGIVEQYF.

The rearrangement uses TRBV13 and TRBJ1-1; no reliable D call. The CDR3 consists of 14 residues. Germline values: CDR1 PRHDT, CDR2 FYEKMQ (reference sequence). Trimming shortened V by 1 base and J by 1 base, and 7 bases separated the two germline ends. The chain's CDR3 is CASSLDASNTEAFF. CDR3 nucleotides: TGTGCCAGCAGCTTAGACGCGTCGAACACTGAAGCTTTCTTT.

The V and J genes are TRBV6-5 and TRBJ2-7; 7 positions agree with TRBD1. Trimming took 2 bases from V and 2 from J; bases not matched to a gene: 6. Germline CDR1 is MNHEY and CDR2 is SVGAGI. This CDR3 is 15 amino acids long. In DNA form, the CDR3 reads TGTGCCAGCAGTTACGCGTCAGGGGGTACCTACGAGCAGTACTTC. This encodes CASSYASGGTYEQYF.

This clonotype was observed a handful of times. Just one base apart from a much larger clone, this may be a read error. The chain employs TRBV29-1 and TRBJ2-3; D is ambiguous. Trimming removed 6 bases at V and 1 base at J, with 11 bases between. This CDR3 has 13 residues. Per the germline V gene, CDR1 is SQVTM and CDR2 is ANQGSEA. The CDR3 DNA reads as TGCAGCGTAGACAACGGTGGCACAGATACGCAGTATTTT. Protein product: CSVDNGGTDTQYF.

J is TRBJ2-3 and V is TRBV6-6; D call uncertain. There are 13 residues in the CDR3. Trimming removed 1 base from V and 3 bases from J, with 5 bases in between. CDR1 is MNHNY and CDR2 is SVGAGI in the germline V gene (reference sequence). The CDR3 here is CASSYLKTDTQYF. CDR3 bases: TGTGCCAGCAGTTACTTAAAGACAGATACGCAGTATTTT.

This clonotype was seen a handful of times. The J gene is TRBJ2-5, the V gene TRBV7-2, with D tentatively TRBD1 (6 bases). The V gene's germline CDR1 is SGHTA and CDR2 FQGNSA. CDR3 length: 15 amino acids. V lost 1 base and J 9 bases, leaving 18 bases between the germline ends. This CDR3 reads CASSLGGRGPGAQYF. The CDR3, as DNA: TGTGCCAGCAGCTTAGGGGGCAGGGGCCCAGGGGCCCAGTACTTC.

The chain is built from TRBV7-2 and TRBJ2-2, with a weak D call TRBD2 (5 bases). V shed 3 bases and J shed 7 bases, with 9 bases lying between them. The CDR3 consists of 13 residues. Germline V CDR1 and CDR2: SGHTA, FQGNSA. In nucleotides, the CDR3 is TGTGCCAGCAGCTTGCGGGTTGTCGGGGAGCTGTTTTTT. Protein: CASSLRVVGELFF.

This clonotype was observed a few times. The chain uses TRBV18 and TRBJ2-7; D not certain. V was pared by 6 bases and J by 1 base, with 19 bases between. CDR1 KGHSH and CDR2 LQKENI come from the germline V gene. CDR3 size: 16 residues. This CDR3 reads CASSPIVGDISYEQYF. The DNA of the CDR3 is TGTGCCAGCTCCCCAATTGTAGGAGATATTTCCTACGAGCAGTACTTC.

The rearrangement uses TRBV20-1 and TRBJ1-2; TRBD1 might be the D (5 bases). Trimming stripped 1 base from V and 4 bases from J, with 25 bases between. The CDR3 totals 18 residues. Germline lookup yields CDR1 DFQATT and CDR2 SNEGSKA (reference sequence). The CDR3 loop is CSARVNERAGIDGYGYTF. CDR3 sequence (DNA): TGCAGTGCTAGAGTTAACGAAAGGGCAGGGATAGACGGCTATGGCTACACCTTC.

This clonotype was seen more than once but under ten times. The chain has TRBV15 and TRBJ2-1, with D perhaps assigned TRBD1 or TRBD2 (5 bases each). This CDR3 comprises 14 residues. Trimming removed 0 bases at V and 13 bases at J, with 16 bases between. Germline loops: CDR1 LNHNV, CDR2 YYDKDF (reference sequence). The DNA for the CDR3 is TGTGCCACCAGCAGAGATGGGGGTGGGGAGACCCAGTTCTTC. It specifies CATSRDGGGETQFF.

This clonotype came up many times. The rearrangement joins TRBV7-9 to TRBJ2-5, with D unclear. The DNA end favors TRBJ2-7, so the J call may be wrong. CDR1 is SEHNR and CDR2 is FQNEAQ in the germline V gene (reference sequence). The CDR3 has 13 amino acids. The CDR3 spells CASSPEIMREQYF. In DNA form, the CDR3 reads TGTGCCAGCAGCCCAGAAATAATGCGCGAGCAGTACTTC.

This clonotype was detected a few times. This chain connects TRBV7-9 to TRBJ2-7, with 12 bases identical to TRBD2. Germline V CDR1 and CDR2: SEHNR, FQNEAQ (reference sequence). This CDR3 region has 16 residues. V gave up 4 bases and J gave up 6 bases; unmatched junction bases: 10. The CDR3 sequence is CASSSTSGRSSGEQYF. The CDR3 bases are TGTGCCAGCAGCTCTACTAGCGGGAGGTCCAGCGGCGAGCAGTACTTC.

This clonotype was counted ten times or more. Here the CDR3 reads CASSQEPSGTFYEQYF. DNA for the CDR3: TGCGCCAGCAGCCAAGAGCCTAGCGGGACTTTCTACGAGCAGTACTTC. The chain employs TRBV4-1 and TRBJ2-7, with 9 positions matching TRBD2. The CDR3 has 16 residues. Looked up from germline, CDR1 is MGHRA and CDR2 is YSYEKL. V shed 0 bases and J 3 bases; nucleotides not matched to a gene: 6.

This chain links TRBV14 with TRBJ2-5; the D is unclear. The J call may be in error: the DNA end matches TRBJ2-7 better. There are 16 residues in the CDR3. The germline V gene encodes CDR1 SGHDN and CDR2 FVKESK. In DNA form, the CDR3 reads TGTGCCAGCAGCGAACAAGGGCGGTTAATCGTCCACGAGCAGTACTTC. Residues: CASSEQGRLIVHEQYF.

This clonotype was seen a handful of times. The V gene is TRBV27, the J gene TRBJ1-6, with a tentative D call TRBD1 (6 bases). The germline V gene encodes CDR1 MNHEY and CDR2 SMNVEV (reference sequence). The CDR3 length is 14 residues. V lost 5 bases to trimming and J lost 11 bases, with 16 bases between them. CDR3 bases: TGTGCCAGCAGTACTACAGGGAAGGTCGCACCCCTCCACTTT. This translates into CASSTTGKVAPLHF.

This chain links TRBV21-1 with TRBJ2-5; the table calls TRBD1, which could not be checked here. TRBV21-1 is a pseudogene locus. The CDR3 spans 16 residues. CDR3 residues: CASSSPRDREEETQYF. CDR3 coding DNA: TGTGCCAGCAGCAGCCCCCGGGACAGGGAAGAAGAGACCCAGTACTTC.

This clonotype was seen more than once but under ten times. The chain couples TRBV28 to TRBJ2-4; D remains unclear. Trimming removed 6 bases at V and 6 bases at J, with 18 bases between. CDR3 length equals 15 residues. Germline V gene lookup returns CDR1 MDHEN and CDR2 SYDVKM. DNA for the CDR3: TGTGCCAGCAGATCGACCCCGAACTTGGGAAACATTCAGTACTTC. It yields the protein CASRSTPNLGNIQYF.

This clonotype has only a few counts. This chain connects TRBV27 to TRBJ1-5; 8 bases agree with TRBD1. CDR3 length: 15 residues. Germline V gene lookup returns CDR1 MNHEY and CDR2 SMNVEV (reference sequence). V lost 5 bases and J lost 6; bases outside the gene matches: 9. The CDR3: CASSLDRGGGQPQHF. For the CDR3, the DNA is TGTGCCAGCAGTCTTGACAGGGGAGGCGGTCAGCCCCAGCATTTT.